These T cell receptor beta chains were read from a single sample in a study of B cell selection in AIRE deficiency. Clones were read by immunoSEQ multiplex PCR, and TCRdb kept only the in-frame ones, dropping some. The data show 20,000 to 25,000 clones, almost 97% seen once. Material for sequencing was conventional CD4+ T cells sorted from PBMCs. The receptors were sampled from a human donor with AIRE deficiency. Both conserved end residues are part of each CDR3. Fields, in order: CDR3 length, V gene, D gene, clone size, J gene, CDR3 protein, CDR3 DNA. A D gene is named only where the DNA matches it firmly. Expanded clones are given a class, and other clones once, few, many or no size at all.

12	TRBV21-1	.	.	TRBJ1-1	CASSKQNTEAFF	TGTGCCAGCAGCAAACAGAACACTGAAGCTTTCTTT
13	TRBV5-1	.	.	TRBJ2-4	CASSLTGEDIQYF	TGCGCCAGCAGCTTGACCGGGGAGGACATTCAGTACTTC
12	TRBV30	.	.	TRBJ2-3	CAWSSRADTQYF	TGTGCCTGGAGTTCCAGGGCAGATACGCAGTATTTT
15	TRBV6-1	.	.	TRBJ1-1	CASRAGDAGNTEAFF	TGTGCCAGCAGGGCAGGGGATGCGGGGAACACTGAAGCTTTCTTT
14	TRBV2	TRBD1	.	TRBJ1-3	CASSLTGKINTIYF	TGTGCCAGCAGTTTGACAGGGAAGATAAACACCATATATTTT
18	TRBV11-2	.	.	TRBJ2-3	CASSLVSGGGLSTDTQYF	TGTGCCAGCAGCTTAGTGTCGGGGGGCGGGTTAAGCACAGATACGCAGTATTTT
15	TRBV7-8	.	.	TRBJ1-5	CASSRGTFFNQPQHF	TGTGCCAGCAGCAGAGGGACATTTTTCAATCAGCCCCAGCATTTT
15	TRBV5-1	TRBD1	.	TRBJ2-5	CASSLAATGEETQYF	TGCGCCAGCAGCTTGGCTGCGACAGGGGAAGAGACCCAGTACTTC
14	TRBV19	.	.	TRBJ1-5	CASSTEGFGQPQHF	TGTGCCAGTAGCACAGAGGGTTTCGGTCAGCCCCAGCATTTT
15	TRBV9	.	.	TRBJ2-7	CASSVDSEVRPKQYF	TGTGCCAGCAGCGTAGATTCTGAGGTCAGGCCGAAGCAGTACTTC
13	TRBV7-3	TRBD2	few	TRBJ2-1	CASSLTRGTSPFF	TGTGCCAGCAGCTTAACGCGCGGGACTAGCCCATTCTTC
17	TRBV7-2	TRBD2	.	TRBJ2-7	CASSQKGGSLFPYEQYF	TGTGCCAGCAGTCAAAAGGGCGGGAGCTTGTTCCCCTACGAGCAGTACTTC
15	TRBV7-8	.	.	TRBJ1-5	CASSLGTIGGQPQHF	TGTGCCAGCAGCCTAGGGACTATTGGGGGTCAGCCCCAGCATTTT
14	TRBV6-5	.	.	TRBJ1-1	CASRRPQGKTEAFF	TGTGCCAGCAGGCGACCTCAGGGAAAAACTGAAGCTTTCTTT
14	TRBV11-1	.	.	TRBJ2-5	CASSPRTQAETQYF	TGTGCCAGCAGCCCACGAACCCAAGCAGAGACCCAGTACTTC
15	TRBV4-1	.	.	TRBJ1-1	CASSQVGGRNTEAFF	TGCGCCAGCAGCCAAGTTGGGGGGAGGAACACTGAAGCTTTCTTT
15	TRBV28	.	few	TRBJ1-5	CASRLPGQGNQPQHF	TGTGCCAGCAGACTACCGGGACAAGGCAATCAGCCCCAGCATTTT